The 20 T cell receptor beta chains in this list originate from one sample, sequenced in a study of regulatory T cells in long-lasting Graves disease. Time point in this sample: newly diagnosed GD, antithyroid drugs for less than 3 months. PBMCs were the source of the RNA used for TCR sequencing. Investigators prepared the TCR beta libraries by applying iRepertoire HTBI primers and Arm-PCR of CDR3 regions. TCRdb re-derived calls from the multiplex PCR reads in MiXCR, one entry per CDR3 protein. Found here are approximately 490,000 distinct CDR3 sequences, around 15% of them singletons; the top ten hold more than 10%. The sample also formed part of further work on T cells in Graves' hyperthyroidism and ophthalmopathy.

The input for sequencing was peripheral blood mononuclear cells (PBMCs), taken at new diagnosis, from a patient treated with antithyroid drugs. The source of these receptors is a man aged 40-50 years with Graves disease.

Comment on this clonotype: A much larger clone sits a single nucleotide away, making a read error possible. The chain is built from TRBV6-2 or TRBV6-3 and TRBJ2-7; 7 nucleotides align to TRBD1. CDR1 and CDR2 from the germline V gene are MNHEY and SVGEGT. This CDR3 is built from 15 residues. The CDR3 sequence: CASSYAQGQTYEQCF. CDR3 sequence (DNA): TGTGCCAGCAGTTACGCCCAGGGACAGACCTACGAGCAGTGCTTC.

This clonotype was counted many times. The chain carries TRBV29-1 and TRBJ2-3; D ambiguous. The CDR3 is 10 amino acids. CDR1 is SQVTM, CDR2 ANQGSEA, per germline. V was cut by 4 bases and J by 5 bases, with 4 bases left in between. The CDR3 DNA is TGCAGCGTTGGCCGAGATACGCAGTATTTT. It encodes CSVGRDTQYF.

The table lists this clonotype with many counts. The chain combines TRBV12-3 or TRBV12-4 with TRBJ2-5, with D perhaps assigned TRBD1 or TRBD2 (5 bases each). The CDR3 spans 16 residues. V was cut by 3 bases and J by 3 bases, with 17 bases left in between. CDR3 bases: TGTGCCAGCAGTTTTATCTTGGGGCCTAGCAAAGAGACCCAGTACTTC. It is translated as CASSFILGPSKETQYF.

This clonotype was seen repeatedly, ten times or more. The rearrangement uses TRBV7-3 and TRBJ2-1, with D tentatively TRBD2 (6 bases). V shed 3 bases and J shed 8 bases, with 20 bases lying between them. The CDR3 consists of 16 residues. Per germline, CDR1 SGHTA and CDR2 FQGTGA. This CDR3 is CASSLMGGRTHDEQFF. CDR3 DNA sequence: TGTGCCAGCAGCTTGATGGGAGGTAGGACACACGATGAGCAGTTCTTC.

The gene calls are TRBV5-1 and TRBJ2-7; D is undetermined. Germline CDR1 reads SGHRS; CDR2 reads YFSETQ. This CDR3 has 14 amino acids. With 4 bases removed from V and 0 bases from J, the gap between germline ends came to 11 bases. CDR3 region: CASSMDRSSYEQYF. The CDR3 DNA is TGCGCCAGCAGCATGGATCGTAGCTCCTACGAGCAGTACTTC.

This clonotype has just a few counts. The V and J genes are TRBV20-1 and TRBJ2-1; 10 nucleotides match TRBD2. The CDR3 extends over 16 amino acids. The V gene end was trimmed by 1 base and the J gene end by 6 bases; junction bases not matched to a gene: 9. Germline-derived CDR1 and CDR2 are DFQATT and SNEGSKA (reference sequence). The CDR3 protein is CSARGASGSTVNEQFF. DNA for the CDR3: TGCAGTGCTAGAGGGGCTAGCGGGAGTACAGTCAATGAGCAGTTCTTC.

The chain joins TRBV7-9 to TRBJ2-3; no firm D call. Trimming pared 3 bases from V and 4 bases from J, leaving 8 bases between. Germline loops: CDR1 SEHNR, CDR2 FQNEAQ (reference sequence). The CDR3 runs to 13 residues. The CDR3 spells CASSFNEADTQYF. CDR3 DNA: TGTGCCAGCAGCTTTAATGAGGCAGATACGCAGTATTTT.

This clonotype was recorded a few times. V and J are TRBV7-9 and TRBJ1-2, with D tentatively TRBD1 (5 bases). V was pared by 5 bases and J by 9 bases, with 10 bases between. This CDR3 comprises 11 residues. Per the germline V gene, CDR1 is SEHNR and CDR2 is FQNEAQ (reference sequence). CDR3 in amino acids: CASSAGWSYTF. The CDR3 bases are TGTGCCAGCAGCGCAGGGTGGAGCTACACCTTC.

The rearrangement uses TRBV5-1 and TRBJ1-6, with 7 bases lining up with TRBD1. The germline gives CDR1 SGHRS, CDR2 YFSETQ. The length of the CDR3 is 15 residues. J was trimmed by 5 bases and V by 0 bases; bases with no gene match: 2. CDR3: CASSLATGDNSPLHF. CDR3 DNA: TGCGCCAGCAGCTTGGCAACAGGGGATAATTCACCCCTCCACTTT.

The rearrangement joins TRBV7-9 to TRBJ2-5, with D unclear. Trimming pared 6 bases from V and 5 bases from J, leaving 19 bases between. This CDR3 region has 15 residues. Per germline, CDR1 SEHNR and CDR2 FQNEAQ (reference sequence). This CDR3 is CASRFEVGFAETQYF. In DNA, the CDR3 is TGTGCCAGCAGATTTGAAGTGGGGTTTGCGGAGACCCAGTACTTC.

This clonotype was seen ten or more times. The chain employs TRBV20-1 and TRBJ2-1; D remains unclear. Per the germline V gene, CDR1 is DFQATT and CDR2 is SNEGSKA (reference sequence). The CDR3 totals 9 residues. Between the trimmed V and J ends, which lost 4 bases and 8 bases, there was a span of 3 bases. The chain's CDR3 is CSAKDEQFF. As DNA, the CDR3 is TGCAGTGCTAAGGATGAGCAGTTCTTC.

The chain employs TRBV2 and TRBJ1-6; D is ambiguous. V lost 7 bases to trimming and J lost 9 bases, with 19 bases between them. Germline-derived CDR1 and CDR2 are SNHLY and FYNNEI. The CDR3 is 15 residues long. CDR3 sequence: CASTTGLAGGSPLHF. CDR3 sequence (DNA): TGTGCCAGCACTACCGGACTAGCGGGAGGTTCACCCCTCCACTTT. Full variable domain (missing parts from reference TRBV2 and TRBJ1-6): EPEVTQTPSHQVTQMGQEVILRCVPISNHLYFYWYRQILGQKVEFLVSFYNNEISEKSEIFDDQFSVERPDGSNFTLKIRSTKLEDSAMYFCASTTGLAGGSPLHFGNGTRLTVT.

This clonotype was found many times. V usage is TRBV6-1 and J usage is TRBJ1-1; TRBD1 matches at 7 bases. CDR1 is MNHNS and CDR2 is SASEGT in the germline V gene. The CDR3 has 14 residues. Germline trimming cut 7 bases from V and 11 bases from J; bases unmatched to any gene: 16. In DNA form, the CDR3 reads TGTGCCAGCACTGAGGGCCCCTTAACAGGGGACGCTTTCTTT. Translation: CASTEGPLTGDAFF.

V is TRBV20-1 and J is TRBJ2-5; no definite D call. CDR3 length equals 13 residues. V gave up 2 bases and J gave up 4 bases, with 11 bases separating them. CDR1 is DFQATT and CDR2 is SNEGSKA in the germline V gene (reference sequence). The CDR3 reads CSARSPNGETQYF. The CDR3 coding sequence is TGCAGTGCTAGATCGCCCAACGGAGAGACCCAGTACTTC.

The chain carries TRBV24-1 and TRBJ2-6; weak D call: TRBD1 (5 bases). The V and J ends lost 4 bases and 1 base respectively, with 13 bases between them. Looked up from germline, CDR1 is KGHDR and CDR2 is SFDVKD. CDR3 size: 17 residues. The CDR3 nucleotides are TGTGCCACCAGTGAGAGACAGTCAACGTCTGGGGCCAACGTCCTGACTTTC. Amino acids: CATSERQSTSGANVLTF.

This clonotype has ten or more counts. J is TRBJ2-5 and V is TRBV11-2, with D hard to call. CDR3 length: 15 residues. Trimming shortened V by 1 base and J by 1 base, and 10 bases separated the two germline ends. Germline loops: CDR1 SGHAT, CDR2 FQNNGV. This chain's CDR3 is CASSLGSRSQETQYF. Written as DNA, the CDR3 is TGTGCCAGCAGCTTAGGGTCCCGGTCCCAAGAGACCCAGTACTTC. Looking up the rest from reference TRBV11-2 and TRBJ2-5 gives the full variable domain: EAGVAQSPRYKIIEKRQSVAFWCNPISGHATLYWYQQILGQGPKLLIQFQNNGVVDDSQLPKDRFSAERLKGVDSTLKIQPAKLEDSAVYLCASSLGSRSQETQYFGPGTRLLVL.

Note on this clonotype: An end of the junction does not agree with germline; a read error may underlie this. The J gene is TRBJ1-6, the V gene TRBV4-1; a weak D match, TRBD1 (6 bases). Germline V CDR1 and CDR2: MGHRA, YSYEKL. CDR3 length: 17 residues. CDR3 sequence reads: CASSQVPGVSYDSPLHF. The CDR3 DNA reads TGCGCCAGCAGCCAAGTTCCAGGGGTTAGCTATGATTCACCCCTCCACTTT.

The V call is TRBV15, the J call TRBJ2-7; no clear D gene. V lost 0 bases and J 6 bases, leaving 15 bases between the germline ends. Germline CDR1 LNHNV, CDR2 YYDKDF (reference sequence). CDR3 length equals 15 residues. Written as DNA, the CDR3 is TGTGCCACCAGCAGAGACACACAACAAGCAGTCGAGCAGTACTTC. Protein sequence: CATSRDTQQAVEQYF.

This clonotype was found many times. The chain carries TRBV7-6 and TRBJ2-2; no clear D. The V gene lost 2 bases and the J gene lost 0 bases, with 10 bases spanning the gap. The CDR3 runs to 16 residues. Germline V lookup: CDR1 SGHVS, CDR2 FNYEAQ. CDR3 sequence (DNA): TGTGCCAGCAGCTTATCATCTGGCGCGAACACCGGGGAGCTGTTTTTT. Its translation is CASSLSSGANTGELFF.

This clonotype was observed a handful of times. V is TRBV7-2 and J is TRBJ2-7, with 10 bases that match TRBD2. With 2 bases clipped from V and 9 bases from J, the junction kept 10 bases outside the gene matches. CDR3 length equals 15 residues. CDR1 is SGHTA and CDR2 is FQGNSA in the germline V gene. The CDR3: CASSLLNTSGKGQYF. The CDR3 DNA reads as TGTGCCAGCAGCTTACTGAATACTAGCGGGAAAGGGCAGTACTTC.